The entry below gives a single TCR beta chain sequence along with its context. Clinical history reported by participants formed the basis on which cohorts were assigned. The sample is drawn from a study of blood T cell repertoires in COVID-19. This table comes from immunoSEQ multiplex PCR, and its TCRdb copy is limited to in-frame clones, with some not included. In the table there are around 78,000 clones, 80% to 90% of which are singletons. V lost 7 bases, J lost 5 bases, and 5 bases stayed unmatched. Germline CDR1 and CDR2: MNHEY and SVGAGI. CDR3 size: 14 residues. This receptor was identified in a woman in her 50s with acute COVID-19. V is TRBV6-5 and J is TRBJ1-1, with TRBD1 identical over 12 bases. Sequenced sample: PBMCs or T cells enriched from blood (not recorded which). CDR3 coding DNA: TGTGCCAGCATTCGGGACAGGGGGCAAACTGAAGCTTTCTTT. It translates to CASIRDRGQTEAFF.